Listed below are T cell receptor beta chains from one sample, sequenced in a study of shared clonotypes between healthy human individuals. Here immunoSEQ multiplex PCR was the method, and the copy in TCRdb shows in-frame clones only, minus some. The sample has 1.5 million to 2.5 million clones; about 94% are singletons. The sequenced material came from naive CD8+ T cells sorted from blood. Receptors were obtained from a man between 18 and 29 years old in good health. The CDR3 runs from the conserved cysteine through the conserved F or W. The D gene is left open where the match is weak. Clone size is stated in some rows and not others, as once, few, many or a class when expanded.

NA,TRBV6-1,TRBD2,TRBJ2-3,CASARPSGGADTQYF,TGTGCCAGCGCGAGGCCCAGCGGGGGGGCCGATACGCAGTATTTT
NA,TRBV2,NA,TRBJ2-7,CASRGENRVVDEQYF,TGTGCCAGCAGGGGAGAGAACAGGGTAGTAGACGAGCAGTACTTC
NA,TRBV11-2,TRBD2,TRBJ2-5,CASSLDRLAGAKETQYF,TGTGCCAGCAGCTTAGATCGGCTAGCGGGAGCGAAAGAGACCCAGTACTTC
NA,TRBV9,TRBD2,TRBJ2-2,CASSVELAGGELFF,TGTGCCAGCAGCGTAGAGCTAGCGGGGGGGGAGCTGTTTTTT
NA,TRBV27,NA,TRBJ2-7,CASSLLGHSYEQYF,TGTGCCAGCAGTTTGCTCGGGCATAGCTACGAGCAGTACTTC
NA,TRBV7-2,TRBD2,TRBJ2-7,CASSFSGGAPYEQYF,TGTGCCAGCAGCTTTAGCGGGGGGGCCCCCTACGAGCAGTACTTC
NA,TRBV9,NA,TRBJ2-1,CASSPLSADNEQFF,TGTGCCAGCAGTCCTCTCTCTGCGGACAATGAGCAGTTCTTC
NA,TRBV27,NA,TRBJ2-1,CASTHFNEQFF,TGTGCCAGCACTCACTTCAATGAGCAGTTCTTC
NA,TRBV15,NA,TRBJ2-2,CATPGTSPGELFF,TGTGCCACTCCCGGGACTTCACCCGGGGAGCTGTTTTTT
NA,TRBV30,NA,TRBJ2-7,CAWSVLQGLNEQYF,TGTGCCTGGAGTGTACTTCAGGGCCTCAACGAGCAGTACTTC
many,TRBV7-9,NA,TRBJ2-3,CASSLGGVGDTQYF,TGTGCCAGCAGCTTAGGTGGGGTGGGAGATACGCAGTATTTT
NA,TRBV5-1,NA,TRBJ2-5,CASSPGTSPGETQYF,TGCGCCAGCAGCCCTGGGACTTCGCCGGGGGAGACCCAGTACTTC
NA,TRBV11-2,TRBD2,TRBJ2-3,CASSLDLAGGPLSTDTQYF,TGTGCCAGCAGCTTAGATCTAGCGGGAGGGCCCTTGAGCACAGATACGCAGTATTTT
NA,TRBV18,TRBD1,TRBJ2-3,CASSPVQGASTDTQYF,TGTGCCAGCTCACCGGTCCAGGGGGCTAGCACAGATACGCAGTATTTT
NA,TRBV28,TRBD1,TRBJ2-1,CASSPQGHNEQFF,TGTGCCAGCAGCCCACAGGGGCACAATGAGCAGTTCTTC
NA,TRBV7-9,NA,TRBJ2-3,CAIGAFTDTQYF,TGTGCCATCGGGGCCTTCACAGATACGCAGTATTTT
NA,TRBV5-4,NA,TRBJ2-7,CASSQRSSYEQYF,TGTGCCAGCAGCCAGAGGTCCTCCTACGAGCAGTACTTC
NA,TRBV2,NA,TRBJ2-3,CASSDGGDMIDTQYF,TGTGCCAGCAGTGATGGAGGGGATATGATAGATACGCAGTATTTT
once,TRBV6-5,NA,TRBJ1-2,CASSYSIIGSDGYTF,TGTGCCAGCAGTTACTCGATAATAGGGTCCGATGGCTACACCTTC
NA,TRBV27,TRBD1,TRBJ2-7,CASSLNGQAYEQYF,TGTGCCAGCAGTTTAAATGGACAGGCCTACGAGCAGTACTTC
NA,TRBV30,TRBD1,TRBJ1-2,CAWSVLLTGGNYGYTF,TGTGCCTGGAGTGTTCTACTAACAGGGGGCAACTATGGCTACACCTTC
NA,TRBV7-2,NA,TRBJ2-7,CASSLWDRVYEQYF,TGTGCCAGCAGCTTATGGGACCGAGTCTACGAGCAGTACTTC
NA,TRBV18,NA,TRBJ2-5,CASSNGPGDDQETQYF,TGTGCCAGCTCCAATGGGCCAGGGGACGACCAAGAGACCCAGTACTTC
once,TRBV6-1,NA,TRBJ2-7,CASIGYSSYEQYF,TGTGCCAGCATAGGATACAGCTCCTACGAGCAGTACTTC
NA,TRBV19,TRBD2,TRBJ2-1,CASRPTSGGYNEQFF,TGTGCCAGTAGACCAACTAGCGGGGGTTACAATGAGCAGTTCTTC
NA,TRBV27,TRBD1,TRBJ1-2,CASSLGTGYGYTF,TGTGCCAGCAGTTTAGGGACAGGCTATGGCTACACCTTC
NA,TRBV4-1,NA,TRBJ1-4,CASSQVPSESEKLFF,TGCGCCAGCAGCCAAGTACCCTCAGAAAGCGAAAAACTGTTTTTT
NA,TRBV27,NA,TRBJ2-3,CASSSIGTPQDTQYF,TGTGCCAGCAGTTCTATCGGGACTCCTCAAGATACGCAGTATTTT
NA,TRBV11-1,NA,TRBJ1-2,CASSPETSGTDGYTF,TGTGCCAGCAGCCCAGAGACATCAGGGACCGATGGCTACACCTTC
NA,TRBV4-1,NA,TRBJ2-2,CASSPGALGTGELFF,TGCGCCAGCAGCCCCGGGGCCCTCGGGACCGGGGAGCTGTTTTTT
NA,TRBV5-6,NA,TRBJ1-3,CASSLDMNGNTIYF,TGTGCCAGCAGCTTGGATATGAATGGAAACACCATATATTTT
NA,TRBV2,TRBD1,TRBJ2-1,CASSVQGLGNEQFF,TGTGCCAGCAGTGTACAGGGGCTTGGCAATGAGCAGTTCTTC
NA,TRBV6-5,NA,TRBJ2-7,CASSLEPGGGYEQYF,TGTGCCAGCAGCCTAGAACCCGGTGGGGGGTACGAGCAGTACTTC
NA,TRBV5-1,NA,TRBJ2-3,CASSLAEFSTDTQYF,TGCGCCAGCAGCTTGGCGGAGTTTAGCACAGATACGCAGTATTTT
NA,TRBV7-9,TRBD2,TRBJ2-1,CASSPGLAGENEQFF,TGTGCCAGCAGCCCAGGACTAGCGGGAGAGAATGAGCAGTTCTTC
NA,TRBV18,TRBD1,TRBJ1-5,CASSPRVWQGVDQPQHF,TGTGCCAGCTCACCACGGGTATGGCAGGGGGTCGATCAGCCCCAGCATTTT
NA,TRBV2,NA,TRBJ2-1,CASSGFGALEQFF,TGTGCCAGCAGTGGATTCGGAGCGTTAGAGCAGTTCTTC
few,TRBV27,TRBD1,TRBJ1-2,CASSLDRLGGYTF,TGTGCCAGCAGTTTGGACAGGCTCGGTGGCTACACCTTC
NA,TRBV10-2,NA,TRBJ2-2,CASSVGGLGELFF,TGCGCCAGCAGTGTAGGTGGGTTGGGGGAGCTGTTTTTT
NA,TRBV18,TRBD2,TRBJ2-5,CASSLTGGQETQYF,TGTGCCAGCTCACTAACGGGAGGCCAAGAGACCCAGTACTTC
once,TRBV9,NA,TRBJ1-4,CASSAPTGEKLFF,TGTGCCAGCAGCGCGCCGACGGGTGAAAAACTGTTTTTT
once,TRBV18,NA,TRBJ2-7,CASSDPGDEQYF,TGTGCCAGCTCAGATCCAGGGGACGAGCAGTACTTC
NA,TRBV27,NA,TRBJ2-7,CASSKGGSNEQYF,TGTGCCAGCTCAAAGGGGGGGTCCAACGAGCAGTACTTC
few,TRBV16,NA,TRBJ1-1,CASSQWEENTEAFF,TGTGCCAGCAGCCAATGGGAGGAGAACACTGAAGCTTTCTTT
NA,TRBV30,TRBD2,TRBJ2-3,CALGSGGRTDTQYF,TGTGCCCTTGGAAGCGGCGGGAGGACAGATACGCAGTATTTT
NA,TRBV6-1,NA,TRBJ2-3,CASQISTDTQYF,TGTGCCAGCCAAATATCAACAGATACGCAGTATTTT